These 11 T cell receptor beta chains were all obtained from the same sample, sequenced in a study of blood T cell repertoires in COVID-19. Sequenced by immunoSEQ multiplex PCR; TCRdb stores in-frame clones only, minus some. The sample includes about 59,000 clones, 70% to 75% of them seen just once. Input material: peripheral blood. The receptors here all came from a woman aged 65 to 85 with acute or convalescent COVID-19.

This chain connects TRBV19 to TRBJ2-7; D ambiguous. Germline assignment: CDR1 LNHDA and CDR2 SQIVND (reference sequence). Trimming shortened V by 1 base and J by 1 base, and 11 bases separated the two germline ends. The CDR3 consists of 15 residues. The CDR3, as DNA: TGTGCCAGTAGTATAGTCAGCCTACAGTCCTACGAGCAGTACGTC. Residues: CASSIVSLQSYEQYV.

The chain is built from TRBV7-2 and TRBJ1-1, with D maybe TRBD1 (5 bases). Germline CDR1 reads SGHTA; CDR2 reads FQGNSA. There are 14 residues in the CDR3. The V end lost 5 bases, the J end lost 2 bases, and 12 bases lay between the germline ends. The chain's CDR3 is CASSPSTGNTEAFF. The CDR3 DNA reads TGTGCCAGCAGCCCGAGTACAGGTAACACTGAAGCTTTCTTT.

This clone was seen more than once but under ten times. This chain uses TRBV10-1 with TRBJ2-5, with TRBD1 matching 7 bases. The CDR3 totals 15 residues. The germline V gene encodes CDR1 WNHNN and CDR2 SYGVQD (reference sequence). The junction had 8 bases not matched to a gene; V was cut back by 6 bases and J by 1 base. The CDR3 region is CASSRRAGGQETQYF. The CDR3 bases are TGCGCCAGCAGCCGTCGGGCAGGGGGCCAAGAGACCCAGTACTTC.

V is TRBV3-1 (or the pseudogene TRBV3-2) and J is TRBJ1-6; a weak D match, TRBD1 (5 bases). Per germline, CDR1 LGHDT and CDR2 YNNKEL (reference sequence). CDR3 length equals 16 residues. Trimming took off 5 bases at V and 5 bases at J, with 16 bases between the two ends. DNA of the CDR3: TGTGCCAGCAGCGGGGGGTTTCCGATAGATAATTCACCCCTCCACTTT. Its translation is CASSGGFPIDNSPLHF.

A remark on this clone: Mismatch with germline at one junction end may stem from a read error. This rearrangement joins TRBV19 to TRBJ1-5, with 8 bases matching TRBD1. The V gene's germline CDR1 is LNHDA and CDR2 SQIVND (reference sequence). The CDR3 totals 15 residues. This chain's CDR3 is CASSIQPGGKQPQHF. The CDR3 nucleotides read TGTGCCAGTAGTATTCAGCCAGGGGGCAAACAGCCCCAGCATTTT.

The genes are TRBV5-1 and TRBJ2-1; the match to TRBD1 covers 10 bases. Germline lookup yields CDR1 SGHRS and CDR2 YFSETQ. The junction had 2 bases not matched to a gene; V was cut back by 0 bases and J by 14 bases. The CDR3 runs 12 residues. In DNA form, the CDR3 reads TGCGCCAGCAGCTTGGGGGACAGGGGCGAGTTCTTC. This sequence encodes CASSLGDRGEFF. Full variable domain (rest looked up from reference TRBV5-1 and TRBJ2-1): KAGVTQTPRYLIKTRGQQVTLSCSPISGHRSVSWYQQTPGQGLQFLFEYFSETQRNKGNFPGRFSGRQFSNSRSEMNVSTLELGDSALYLCASSLGDRGEFFGPGTRLTVL.

The V and J genes are TRBV5-1 and TRBJ1-6; no firm D call. The CDR3 runs to 15 residues. Trimming removed 4 bases at V and 0 bases at J, with 8 bases between. CDR1 is SGHRS and CDR2 is YFSETQ in the germline V gene. As DNA, the CDR3 is TGCGCCAGCAGCCCAGGTAGCTCCTATAATTCACCCCTCCACTTT. Its translation: CASSPGSSYNSPLHF.

The V and J genes are TRBV19 and TRBJ2-1; 13 bases agree with TRBD2. Per the germline V gene, CDR1 is LNHDA and CDR2 is SQIVND (reference sequence). Germline trimming cut 5 bases from V and 13 bases from J; bases unmatched to any gene: 11. CDR3 length: 15 amino acids. The CDR3 protein is CASSPSGTSGVVQFF. DNA of the CDR3: TGTGCCAGTAGTCCCTCCGGGACTAGCGGGGTCGTACAGTTCTTC.

The chain combines TRBV6-5 with TRBJ1-2; TRBD1 matches 8 bases. V was clipped by 8 bases and J by 2 bases; unmatched bases: 10. Germline CDR1 and CDR2: MNHEY and SVGAGI. The CDR3 is made up of 15 amino acids. CDR3 region: CASSLARTGNYGYTF. The CDR3 DNA follows: TGTGCCAGCTCTCTCGCGAGGACAGGGAACTATGGCTACACCTTC.

V usage is TRBV4-1 and J usage is TRBJ1-5; D gene ambiguous. Between the trimmed V and J ends, which lost 0 bases and 9 bases, there was a span of 15 bases. The length of the CDR3 is 15 residues. Germline-derived CDR1 and CDR2 are MGHRA and YSYEKL. This CDR3 is CASSQDTQAFGPQHF. The DNA for the CDR3 is TGCGCCAGCAGCCAAGATACCCAGGCGTTCGGGCCCCAGCATTTT.

The chain combines TRBV29-1 with TRBJ2-7, with 8 bases fitting TRBD2. Per germline, CDR1 SQVTM and CDR2 ANQGSEA. The CDR3 contains 12 residues. The ends lost 7 bases at V and 5 bases at J; junction bases unmatched: 7. Written as DNA, the CDR3 is TGCAGCGCCCGTTCGGGGGGGAACGAGCAGTACGTC. This translates into CSARSGGNEQYV.